This record looks at one T cell receptor (beta chain) sequence and its context. Authors' analysis steps: Estimated nucleated cell counts came from reference gene primer amplification. Assay used: immunoSEQ multiplex PCR; TCRdb lists only in-frame clones, some missing. That table is the source of V, J and clone size, and D and trimming were worked out from the DNA. The repertoire holds about 180,000 clones, with about three quarters as singletons. This entry belongs to a study of blood T cell repertoires in COVID-19. The CDR3 extends over 18 amino acids. CDR1 is LNHNV, CDR2 YYDKDF, per germline (reference sequence). Trimming left V 1 base short and J 4 bases short, with 22 bases between.

Sequenced sample: peripheral blood. The sequence was collected from a woman between 70 and 85 years old with acute or convalescent COVID-19. The rearrangement links TRBV15 to TRBJ1-2; D is perhaps TRBD1 (6 bases). The CDR3 nucleotides read TGTGCCACCAGCAGAGGTCCCGCGACAGGTCAAGAAGGCTATGGCTACACCTTC. Translating it yields CATSRGPATGQEGYGYTF.